The T cell receptor beta chain described here comes from a study of PD-1 blockade in classical Hodgkin lymphoma. All trial patients relapsed after autologous stem cell transplantation. Magnetic negative selection of thawed PBMCs was the method by which CD4+ T cells were purified. Patients' outcomes at their best amounted to complete response, partial response or progressive disease. This CDR3 spans 13 amino acids. In germline, CDR1 is SGDLS, CDR2 YYNGEE. In the case of this clone: One end of the junction fails to match germline, which may point to a read error.

TCRdb's copy holds only in-frame clones and misses some; the assay was immunoSEQ multiplex PCR. This sample carries just under 30,000 clones, 65% to 90% of them seen once, and the ten largest clones take 2% to 3%. This clonotype was sampled from a human donor with classical Hodgkin lymphoma. The sample consisted of CD4+ T cells from blood, taken at baseline. The chain recombines TRBV9 with TRBJ2-1; a weak D match, TRBD1 (5 bases). The CDR3 region has the DNA TGTGCCAGCAGCGTAGAGGCAGGGAAACCCCCGATCTTC. It specifies CASSVEAGKPPIF. Full variable domain (missing parts from reference TRBV9 and TRBJ2-1): DSGVTQTPKHLITATGQRVTLRCSPRSGDLSVYWYQQSLDQGLQFLIQYYNGEERAKGNILERFSAQQFPDLHSELNLSSLELGDSALYFCASSVEAGKPPIFGPGTRLTVL.